Shown below are 30 T cell receptor beta chains from a single sample sequenced in a study of cytomegalovirus exposure and HLA in healthy donors. PCR primers comprised 60 Vbeta and 13 Jbeta primers. This table comes from immunoSEQ multiplex PCR, and its TCRdb copy is limited to in-frame clones, with some not included. The repertoire consists of approximately 200,000 clones, with 79% occurring once and the leading ten covering approximately 1.5%. The specimen sequenced was PBMCs. These receptors came from a girl under 18 in good health and CMV-seropositive.

The V and J genes are TRBV20-1 and TRBJ1-2, with unresolved D. The CDR3 length is 10 residues. The germline gives CDR1 DFQATT, CDR2 SNEGSKA (reference sequence). V lost 5 bases and J 8 bases, leaving 9 bases between the germline ends. DNA of the CDR3: TGCAGTGCTGCGGGAAAGGGCTACACCTTC. Its protein product is CSAAGKGYTF.

This clone was seen only a few times. The chain combines TRBV10-3 with TRBJ2-3; D gene unclear. V gave up 3 bases and J gave up 5 bases, with 12 bases separating them. The CDR3 is 14 amino acids. Germline CDR1 and CDR2: ENHRY and SYGVKD. CDR3 DNA: TGTGCCATCAGTGAATCCTTCGGTGGAGATACGCAGTATTTT. Translated, it gives CAISESFGGDTQYF.

This clone was seen just once. The sample contains more than one DNA sequence encoding this CDR3. This rearrangement joins TRBV18 to TRBJ1-2; TRBD1 aligns across 8 bases. This CDR3 spans 15 amino acids. CDR1 KGHSH and CDR2 LQKENI come from the germline V gene. With 3 bases clipped from V and 2 bases from J, the junction kept 5 bases outside the gene matches. CDR3 nucleotides: TGTGCCAGCTCACCCCCCGGACAGGGAAACTATGGCTACACCTTC. Translation: CASSPPGQGNYGYTF. Full variable domain (rest looked up from reference TRBV18 and TRBJ1-2): NAGVMQNPRHLVRRRGQEARLRCSPMKGHSHVYWYRQLPEEGLKFMVYLQKENIIDESGMPKERFSAEFPKEGPSILRIQQVVRGDSAAYFCASSPPGQGNYGYTFGSGTRLTVV.

This sequence joins TRBV6-6 and TRBJ1-5, with D unresolved. Germline CDR1 is MNHNY and CDR2 is SVGAGI (reference sequence). The ends were cut back, 10 bases at V and 3 bases at J, with 19 bases in the middle. This CDR3 has 15 residues. This CDR3 is CATDLVQAANQPQHF. CDR3 DNA sequence: TGTGCCACGGACTTGGTCCAAGCGGCCAATCAGCCCCAGCATTTT.

Here the CDR3 DNA reads TGTGCCAGCAGCTTAGAGGGACAGGGTAGCCCTTATGGCTACACCTTC. Its translation is CASSLEGQGSPYGYTF. The chain couples TRBV5-6 to TRBJ1-2; 9 nucleotides agree with TRBD1. Germline loops: CDR1 SGHDT, CDR2 YYEEEE. V lost 2 bases and J lost 5; bases outside the gene matches: 10. There are 16 residues in the CDR3. Full variable domain (rest looked up from reference TRBV5-6 and TRBJ1-2): DAGVTQSPTHLIKTRGQQVTLRCSPKSGHDTVSWYQQALGQGPQFIFQYYEEEERQRGNFPDRFSGHQFPNYSSELNVNALLLGDSALYLCASSLEGQGSPYGYTFGSGTRLTVV.

This clone turned up a few times. This CDR3 is CASSYTQSSPLHF. CDR3 bases: TGTGCCAGCAGCTACACACAGAGTTCACCCCTCCACTTT. The V gene is TRBV13, the J gene TRBJ1-6; the D is unclear. The CDR3 runs to 13 residues. V was clipped by 4 bases and J by 9 bases, with 10 bases between them. From germline, CDR1 is PRHDT and CDR2 FYEKMQ (reference sequence).

The CDR3 DNA follows: TGTGCCATCAGTGAACACGACAGCTACGAGCAGTACTTC. Amino acid sequence: CAISEHDSYEQYF. The gene calls are TRBV10-3 and TRBJ2-7, with D tentatively TRBD1 (5 bases). Trimming took 3 bases from V and 3 from J, leaving 9 bases between them. This CDR3 contains 13 residues. Germline lookup yields CDR1 ENHRY and CDR2 SYGVKD.

The chain is built from TRBV5-1 and TRBJ2-1; the D gene is possibly TRBD1 (6 bases). The CDR3 covers 15 residues. CDR1 and CDR2 (germline): SGHRS, YFSETQ. Trimming pared 2 bases from V and 3 bases from J, leaving 12 bases between. CDR3 nucleotide sequence: TGCGCCAGCAGCTTCCGGGACAACTACTACAATGAGCAGTTCTTC. Translating it yields CASSFRDNYYNEQFF.

This clone appeared a single time. The chain combines TRBV6-4 with TRBJ2-2; the D gene is possibly TRBD2 (7 bases). The CDR3 totals 16 residues. Per germline, CDR1 MRHNA and CDR2 SNTAGT. Trimming shortened V by 2 bases and J by 5 bases, and 15 bases separated the two germline ends. CDR3 sequence reads: CASSDVAGAATGELFF. DNA for the CDR3: TGTGCCAGCAGTGACGTCGCGGGGGCTGCTACCGGGGAGCTGTTTTTT.

The rearrangement links TRBV19 to TRBJ1-1; D unresolved. V was cut by 7 bases and J by 3 bases, with 15 bases left in between. The CDR3 runs to 14 residues. From germline, CDR1 is LNHDA and CDR2 SQIVND (reference sequence). In nucleotides, the CDR3 is TGTGCCAGTACTCCGGGCCGCGGGTACACTGAAGCTTTCTTT. This codes for CASTPGRGYTEAFF.

The chain links TRBV6-5 to TRBJ2-1, with 8 bases that match TRBD2. V shed 5 bases, J shed 12 bases, and the junction held 3 bases outside the gene matches. Germline CDR1 MNHEY, CDR2 SVGAGI. The CDR3 covers 11 residues. CDR3 residues: CASSNGGAQFF. In DNA, the CDR3 is TGTGCCAGCAGTAACGGGGGGGCGCAGTTCTTC.

This chain joins TRBV7-2 and TRBJ2-5; 9 positions agree with TRBD2. This CDR3 comprises 16 residues. Germline assignment: CDR1 SGHTA and CDR2 FQGNSA. Unmatched junction bases numbered 11, after V lost 5 bases and J lost 4 bases. The DNA of the CDR3 is TGTGCCAGCAGCCCCACCCCAGCGGGGGGACGAGAGACCCAGTACTTC. This translates into CASSPTPAGGRETQYF.

This chain joins TRBV9 and TRBJ2-5; TRBD1 matches 7 bases. V was pared by 3 bases and J by 2 bases, with 10 bases of the junction left unmatched. This CDR3 contains 16 residues. Germline lookup yields CDR1 SGDLS and CDR2 YYNGEE. The CDR3 reads CASSAVPRQGQETQYF. CDR3 DNA: TGTGCCAGCAGCGCAGTACCGCGACAGGGTCAAGAGACCCAGTACTTC.

This clone was picked up a small number of times. The chain employs TRBV1 and TRBJ2-7; TRBD1 reflects the table's D call only, with no check against the DNA. TRBV1 is tagged as a pseudogene. There are 11 residues in the CDR3. The CDR3, as DNA: TGCACCAGCAGCCACTGGACACCAAAGCACTTC. It is translated as CTSSHWTPKHF.

This clone was counted once. The rearrangement joins TRBV5-5 to TRBJ1-5, with 8 bases that match TRBD1. The CDR3 contains 15 residues. Germline V gene lookup returns CDR1 SGHKS and CDR2 YYEKEE (reference sequence). Germline trimming cut 4 bases from V and 2 bases from J; bases unmatched to any gene: 5. The CDR3 region is CASSNSGGGNQPQHF. DNA of the CDR3: TGTGCCAGCAGCAACTCAGGGGGCGGCAATCAGCCCCAGCATTTT.

This rearrangement joins TRBV5-4 to TRBJ2-3, with 9 bases lining up with TRBD2. J gave up 4 bases and V 5 bases, and 11 bases lay outside the gene matches. The CDR3 has 16 amino acids. In germline, CDR1 is SGHNT, CDR2 YYREEE (reference sequence). CDR3 region: CASRKAGGGVADTQYF. The CDR3, as DNA: TGTGCCAGCAGAAAAGCGGGGGGTGGGGTCGCAGATACGCAGTATTTT.

This chain uses TRBV21-1 with TRBJ2-1; TRBD2 is taken as the D call from the table, unchecked against the DNA. TRBV21-1 is marked as a pseudogene. This CDR3 has 18 residues. CDR3 loop: CASSKVGRTSGGINEQFF. The CDR3 coding sequence is TGTGCCAGCAGCAAAGTAGGGAGAACTAGCGGGGGTATCAATGAGCAGTTCTTC.

CDR3 region: CASSGAVQETQYF. DNA for the CDR3: TGTGCCAGCAGCGGAGCGGTCCAAGAGACCCAGTACTTC. This chain connects TRBV6-5 to TRBJ2-5, with D perhaps TRBD2 (5 bases). The V gene's germline CDR1 is MNHEY and CDR2 SVGAGI. Trimming stripped 6 bases from V and 1 base from J, with 9 bases between. This CDR3 has 13 amino acids.

The genes are TRBV4-3 and TRBJ2-5; no clear D. Trimming removed 1 base from V and 4 bases from J, with 13 bases in between. CDR3 length: 15 amino acids. CDR1 is LGHNA, CDR2 YSLEER, per germline. Here the CDR3 reads CASSQAPIPGETQYF. CDR3 DNA: TGCGCCAGCAGCCAAGCCCCCATCCCCGGAGAGACCCAGTACTTC.

The rearrangement joins TRBV7-8 to TRBJ1-5; 7 bases line up with TRBD1. The CDR3 sequence is 14 residues long. With 5 bases clipped from V and 11 bases from J, the junction kept 12 bases outside the gene matches. Per the germline V gene, CDR1 is SGHVS and CDR2 is FQNEAQ. The CDR3 here is CASSVGQVPMAQHF. The CDR3 bases are TGTGCCAGCAGCGTCGGACAGGTGCCCATGGCCCAGCATTTT.

J is TRBJ1-1 and V is TRBV19; D possibly corresponds to TRBD1 (6 bases). V lost 1 base to trimming and J lost 4 bases, with 7 bases between them. The CDR3 length is 13 residues. Germline V gene sequence: CDR1 LNHDA, CDR2 SQIVND (reference sequence). CDR3 DNA sequence: TGTGCCAGTAGTATAGGAGGGGGCACTGAAGCTTTCTTT. Translating it yields CASSIGGGTEAFF. The full variable domain, its missing parts supplied by reference TRBV19 and TRBJ1-1, is DGGITQSPKYLFRKEGQNVTLSCEQNLNHDAMYWYRQDPGQGLRLIYYSQIVNDFQKGDIAEGYSVSREKKESFPLTVTSAQKNPTAFYLCASSIGGGTEAFFGQGTRLTVV.

This chain links TRBV30 with TRBJ1-2; no clear D. This CDR3 has 11 amino acids. Germline V gene sequence: CDR1 GTSNPN, CDR2 SVGIG (reference sequence). The V gene lost 5 bases and the J gene lost 7 bases, with 11 bases spanning the gap. The CDR3 region has the DNA TGTGCCTGGCTATTCCCGTCTGGCTACACCTTC. Amino acid sequence: CAWLFPSGYTF.

J is TRBJ2-2 and V is TRBV7-2; maybe TRBD2 (7 bases). V dropped 8 bases and J dropped 6 bases, with 19 bases sitting between them. CDR1 and CDR2 (germline): SGHTA, FQGNSA. This CDR3 has 15 amino acids. As DNA, the CDR3 is TGTGCCAGCGGGGAGGGGGGGGGCTCGGCCGGGGAGCTGTTTTTT. This translates into CASGEGGGSAGELFF.

This chain uses TRBV15 with TRBJ2-7; 11 bases map to TRBD2. The DNA end favors TRBJ2-1, so the J call may be wrong. The germline gives CDR1 LNHNV, CDR2 YYDKDF (reference sequence). The CDR3 spans 20 residues. The CDR3 region has the DNA TGTGCCACCAGCAGAGATGCGGGTCTAGCGGGGGGCCGGGTCTACAATGAGCAGTTCTTC. Amino acid sequence: CATSRDAGLAGGRVYNEQFF.

The CDR3 DNA is TGTGCCAGCAGTCAACAGGGGACGGGTGGCTACACCTTC. Residues: CASSQQGTGGYTF. This chain uses TRBV7-9 with TRBJ1-2, with TRBD1 matching 7 bases. The ends lost 6 bases at V and 7 bases at J; junction bases unmatched: 8. Germline lookup yields CDR1 SEHNR and CDR2 FQNEAQ (reference sequence). This CDR3 comprises 13 residues. Variable domain in full (rest from reference TRBV7-9 and TRBJ1-2): DTGVSQNPRHKITKRGQNVTFRCDPISEHNRLYWYRQTLGQGPEFLTYFQNEAQLEKSRLLSDRFSAERPKGSFSTLEIQRTEQGDSAMYLCASSQQGTGGYTFGSGTRLTVV.

V gene TRBV29-1 combines with J gene TRBJ2-4; TRBD2 matches 7 bases. V lost 3 bases, J lost 1 base, and 6 bases stayed unmatched. There are 15 residues in the CDR3. Germline V CDR1 and CDR2: SQVTM, ANQGSEA. CDR3 loop: CSVDTGEGAKNIQYF. CDR3 in DNA: TGCAGCGTTGATACGGGGGAGGGTGCCAAAAACATTCAGTACTTC.

This clone occurred once. The CDR3 region has the DNA TGTGCCAGCAGCTCTCGGACAGGGGTTAACTATGGCTACACCTTC. Its protein product is CASSSRTGVNYGYTF. The gene calls are TRBV5-6 and TRBJ1-2; 9 positions match TRBD1. The CDR3 extends over 15 amino acids. Germline CDR1 and CDR2: SGHDT and YYEEEE. V lost 3 bases, J lost 1 base, and 4 bases stayed unmatched. Filled out from reference TRBV5-6 and TRBJ1-2, the complete variable domain reads DAGVTQSPTHLIKTRGQQVTLRCSPKSGHDTVSWYQQALGQGPQFIFQYYEEEERQRGNFPDRFSGHQFPNYSSELNVNALLLGDSALYLCASSSRTGVNYGYTFGSGTRLTVV.

This clone was seen just once. The chain couples TRBV7-9 to TRBJ2-5; weak D call: TRBD2 (6 bases). Germline-derived CDR1 and CDR2 are SEHNR and FQNEAQ (reference sequence). This CDR3 is 12 amino acids long. V lost 8 bases and J lost 4, with 11 bases in between. The CDR3 is CASSAGGETQYF. Written as DNA, the CDR3 is TGTGCCAGCTCGGCCGGGGGAGAGACCCAGTACTTC.

This clone came up a few times. This chain connects TRBV11-3 to TRBJ2-2; 9 nucleotides match TRBD1. CDR1 and CDR2 (germline): SGHNT, YENEEA. The CDR3 loop spans 15 amino acids. After removal of 5 bases from V and 1 base from J, the junction contained 2 bases not matched to a gene. CDR3 residues: CASSHRGQNTGELFF. DNA of the CDR3: TGTGCCAGCAGCCACAGGGGGCAGAACACCGGGGAGCTGTTTTTT.

Concerning this clone: Other nucleotide sequences in the sample specify the same CDR3. This chain links TRBV5-1 with TRBJ1-2; 8 nucleotides line up with TRBD1. V dropped 0 bases and J dropped 5; count of bases not matched to a gene: 0. The CDR3 runs to 13 residues. The germline gives CDR1 SGHRS, CDR2 YFSETQ. The CDR3 is CASSLGTGYGYTF. Written as DNA, the CDR3 is TGCGCCAGCAGCTTGGGGACAGGGTATGGCTACACCTTC.